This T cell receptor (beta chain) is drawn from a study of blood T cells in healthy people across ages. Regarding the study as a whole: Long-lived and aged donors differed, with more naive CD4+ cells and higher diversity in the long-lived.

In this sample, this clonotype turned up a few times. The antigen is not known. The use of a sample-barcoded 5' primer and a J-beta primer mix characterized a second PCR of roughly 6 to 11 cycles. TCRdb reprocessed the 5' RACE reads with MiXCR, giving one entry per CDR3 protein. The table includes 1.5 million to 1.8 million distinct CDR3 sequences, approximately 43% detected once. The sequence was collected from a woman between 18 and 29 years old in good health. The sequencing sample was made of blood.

CDR3 nucleotides: TGTGCGTCGCAACAGAACACCGGGGAGCTGTTTTTT. This codes for CASQQNTGELFF. V usage is TRBV3-1 and J usage is TRBJ2-2, with D unresolved. The CDR3 is made up of 12 amino acids. The germline V gene has CDR1 LGHDT and CDR2 YNNKEL (reference sequence).